This TCR beta chain was sequenced for a study of blood T cell repertoires in COVID-19. Produced via immunoSEQ multiplex PCR; TCRdb's table is partial and in-frame only. The sample has hundreds of thousands of clones, roughly 83% seen once. The sequenced material came from peripheral blood. The sequence derives from a man aged 35 to 55 with acute or convalescent COVID-19.

In DNA, the CDR3 is TGTGCCGGCGGGGGCGGCTACACCTTC. Protein sequence: CAGGGGYTF. The rearrangement uses TRBV7-2 and TRBJ1-2, with TRBD1 as a possible D gene (6 bases). Germline CDR1 is SGHTA and CDR2 is FQGNSA. V shed 11 bases and J shed 8 bases, with 9 bases lying between them. CDR3 length equals 9 residues.